In its sample, the clone carrying this T cell receptor (beta chain) was seen many times. The germline gene is not matched at one end of the junction; a read error may be the cause. Germline CDR1 reads MNHNS; CDR2 reads SASEGT. The CDR3 consists of 12 residues. This entry is derived from a study of T cells in Graves' hyperthyroidism and ophthalmopathy. Stability of Graves' hyperthyroidism was defined as absent ophthalmopathy progression within 18 months. Using RNA transcripts as the source, TCR beta CDR3 regions were amplified. The primer set for the first-round RT-PCR of the TCR CDR3 was HTBI. TCRdb processed the multiplex PCR reads anew with MiXCR; each CDR3 protein has one entry. The sample contains a few hundred thousand distinct CDR3 sequences, more than 20% of which appear only once.

The material sequenced was blood. The V gene is TRBV6-1, the J gene TRBJ2-5; D is ambiguous. The TCR sequence derives from a man between 18 and 29 years old with Graves' hyperthyroidism. The CDR3 bases are TGTGTCAGCAGTGATGCCGCCGGGACCCAGTACTTC. Residues: CVSSDAAGTQYF.